The T cell receptor (beta chain) described here comes from a study of regulatory T cells in long-lasting Graves disease. With iRepertoire HTBI primers and Arm-PCR of CDR3 regions, TCR beta libraries were built. One entry per CDR3 protein results from TCRdb running MiXCR on the multiplex PCR reads. The sample lists under 500,000 distinct CDR3 sequences; more than 20% were seen once. Study-wide results and limits: Whereas 966 public clonotypes were shared by new patients, persistent patients shared more, at about 2,500. TCR diversity in persistent Graves' patients was below that of newly diagnosed ones. Owing to a sample size that was small, accuracy may have been reduced.

The sample's time point: persistent/refractory GD, antithyroid drugs over 5 years with positive TRAb. The authors made the TCR library using RNA they extracted from PBMCs. The authors drew patients from an endocrinology department in Xi'an, China. Germline CDR1 reads SQVTM; CDR2 reads ANQGSEA. The V segment lost 4 bases and the J segment 8 bases; nucleotides outside the gene matches: 16. The CDR3 extends over 16 amino acids. Remarks on this clonotype: The antigen remains unidentified.

This TCR derives from a female donor with Graves disease. The J gene is TRBJ1-4, the V gene TRBV29-1; 7 bases agree with TRBD1. Material: peripheral blood mononuclear cells (PBMCs), obtained when the disease was refractory, from a patient treated with antithyroid drugs. The CDR3 DNA reads TGCAGCGTTGCTCGTGTTCAGGCAGGGGGATCAGAAAAACTGTTTTTT. Residues: CSVARVQAGGSEKLFF.